This TCR beta chain was found in a study of beta chain features in type 1 diabetes. Regarding the study as a whole: Sequencing from cDNA could over-represent high-TCR-expressing cells. Within each of all four CD4+ subsets, Type 1 diabetes patients had TCRB CDR3s that were moderately but significantly shorter.

This clone was seen many times. Its antigen is unknown. All of the isolated RNA was reverse transcribed, so expressed TCRB transcripts were sequenced. Produced via immunoSEQ multiplex PCR; TCRdb's table is partial and in-frame only. The sample contains 300,000 or so clones, approximately 9.7% of which appear only once. V was clipped by 6 bases and J by 5 bases; unmatched bases: 6. This CDR3 has 13 residues. CDR1 and CDR2 from the germline V gene are SQVTM and ANQGSEA. Cells sorted by CD45RO/CCR7/CD25/CD127/CD95/CD27 comprised CD4+ naive, central memory, regulatory and stem cell-like memory cells. The chain has TRBV29-1 and TRBJ2-1; 8 bases fit TRBD1. This sequence originates from a man aged 30 to 45 with type 1 diabetes. The sequencing sample was made of central memory CD4+ T cells from blood. The CDR3, as DNA: TGCAGCGTGGGAAAGACAGGGGACAATGAGCAGTTCTTC. Protein: CSVGKTGDNEQFF.